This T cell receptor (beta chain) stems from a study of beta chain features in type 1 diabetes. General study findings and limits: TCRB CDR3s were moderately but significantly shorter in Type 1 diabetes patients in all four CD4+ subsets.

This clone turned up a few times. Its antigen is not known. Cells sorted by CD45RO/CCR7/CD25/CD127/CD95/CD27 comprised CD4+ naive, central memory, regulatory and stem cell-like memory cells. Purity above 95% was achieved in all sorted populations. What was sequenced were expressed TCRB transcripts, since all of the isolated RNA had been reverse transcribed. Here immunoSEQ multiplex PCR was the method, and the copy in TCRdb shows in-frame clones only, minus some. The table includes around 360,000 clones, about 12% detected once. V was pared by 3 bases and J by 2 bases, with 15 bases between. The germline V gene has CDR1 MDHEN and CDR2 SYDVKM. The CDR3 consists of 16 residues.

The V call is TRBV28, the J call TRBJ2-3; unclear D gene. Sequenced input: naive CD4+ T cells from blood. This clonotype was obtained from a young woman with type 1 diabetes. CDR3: CASSFAAELTTDTQYF. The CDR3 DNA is TGTGCCAGCAGTTTTGCCGCGGAGCTAACCACAGATACGCAGTATTTT.